This T cell receptor beta chain was recorded in a study of T cells in Graves' hyperthyroidism and ophthalmopathy. This clonotype was seen ten or more times. What it binds is not known. The investigators amplified TCR beta CDR3 regions from RNA transcripts. TCR CDR3 underwent first-round RT-PCR with the HTBI primer set. TCRdb independently ran MiXCR on the multiplex PCR reads; one entry per CDR3 protein. The sample lists about 400,000 distinct CDR3 sequences, 14% to 15% occurring once. V dropped 0 bases and J dropped 2 bases, with 7 bases sitting between them. The CDR3 length is 14 residues. Germline V gene data show CDR1 as ENHRY and CDR2 as SYGVKD. Findings and limits, study-wide: Stable hyperthyroidism was told apart from ophthalmopathy by a model built on 13 V-J features.

The sample consisted of blood. The sequence was collected from a man between 18 and 29 years old with Graves' ophthalmopathy. This chain uses TRBV10-3 with TRBJ1-2; D is ambiguous. DNA of the CDR3: TGTGCCATCAGTGAGTCGACGAGAAACTATGGCTACACCTTC. This encodes CAISESTRNYGYTF.